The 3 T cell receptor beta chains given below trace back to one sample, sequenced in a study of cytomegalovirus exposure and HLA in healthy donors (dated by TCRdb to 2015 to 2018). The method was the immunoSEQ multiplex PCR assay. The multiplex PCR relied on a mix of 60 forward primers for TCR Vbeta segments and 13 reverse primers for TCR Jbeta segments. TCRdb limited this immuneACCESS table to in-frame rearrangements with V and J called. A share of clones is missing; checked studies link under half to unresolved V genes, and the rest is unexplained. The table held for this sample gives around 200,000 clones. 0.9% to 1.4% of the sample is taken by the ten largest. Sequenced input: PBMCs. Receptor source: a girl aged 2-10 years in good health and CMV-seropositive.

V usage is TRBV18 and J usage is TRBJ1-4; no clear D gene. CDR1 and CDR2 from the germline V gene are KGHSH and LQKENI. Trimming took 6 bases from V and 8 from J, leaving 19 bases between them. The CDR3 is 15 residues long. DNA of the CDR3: TGTGCCAGCTCCGCAAATGGGAACCGAGGGGAAAAACTGTTTTTT. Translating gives CASSANGNRGEKLFF.

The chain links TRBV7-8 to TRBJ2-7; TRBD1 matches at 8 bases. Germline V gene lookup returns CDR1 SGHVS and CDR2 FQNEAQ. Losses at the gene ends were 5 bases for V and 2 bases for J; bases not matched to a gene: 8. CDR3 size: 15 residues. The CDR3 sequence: CASSATGTGPYEQYF. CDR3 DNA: TGTGCCAGCAGCGCCACCGGGACAGGACCCTACGAGCAGTACTTC.

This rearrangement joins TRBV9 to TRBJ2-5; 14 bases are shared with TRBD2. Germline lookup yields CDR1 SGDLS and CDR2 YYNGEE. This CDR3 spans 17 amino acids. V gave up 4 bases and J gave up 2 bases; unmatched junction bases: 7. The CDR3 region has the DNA TGTGCCAGCAGCCGTGGACTAGCGGGAGGATGGCAAGAGACCCAGTACTTC. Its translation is CASSRGLAGGWQETQYF.